This T cell receptor beta chain was obtained from a study of response to subunit inactivated influenza vaccine. The ends lost 1 base at V and 6 bases at J; junction bases unmatched: 6. Germline V gene sequence: CDR1 SEHNR, CDR2 FQNEAQ (reference sequence). The CDR3 spans 15 residues. TCRdb fed the RT-PCR reads into MiXCR, producing one record per CDR3 protein. The data show around 580,000 distinct CDR3 sequences, 12% seen once. This clonotype originated in a man aged 50-60 years who received an inactivated influenza vaccine. The sample consisted of PBMCs from blood, taken on the day of vaccination. V and J are TRBV7-9 and TRBJ2-1, with TRBD2 identical over 7 bases. The CDR3: CASSLGGGPVNEQFF. The CDR3 nucleotides read TGTGCCAGCAGCTTAGGGGGAGGGCCGGTCAATGAGCAGTTCTTC.